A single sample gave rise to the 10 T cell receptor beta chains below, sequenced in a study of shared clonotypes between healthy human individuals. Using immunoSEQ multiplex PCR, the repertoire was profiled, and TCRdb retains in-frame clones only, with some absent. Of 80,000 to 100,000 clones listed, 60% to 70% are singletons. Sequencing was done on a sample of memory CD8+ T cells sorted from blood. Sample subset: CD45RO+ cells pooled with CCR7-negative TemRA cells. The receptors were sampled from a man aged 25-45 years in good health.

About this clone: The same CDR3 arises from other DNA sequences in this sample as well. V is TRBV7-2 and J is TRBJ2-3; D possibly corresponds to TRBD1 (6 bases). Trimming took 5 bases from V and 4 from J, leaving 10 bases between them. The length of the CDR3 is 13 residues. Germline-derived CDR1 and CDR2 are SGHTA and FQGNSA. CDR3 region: CASSRNRADTQYF. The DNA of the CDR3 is TGTGCCAGCAGCCGAAACAGGGCAGATACGCAGTATTTT. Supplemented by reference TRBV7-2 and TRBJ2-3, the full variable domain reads GAGVSQSPSNKVTEKGKDVELRCDPISGHTALYWYRQSLGQGLEFLIYFQGNSAPDKSGLPSDRFSAERTGGSVSTLTIQRTQQEDSAVYLCASSRNRADTQYFGPGTRLTVL.

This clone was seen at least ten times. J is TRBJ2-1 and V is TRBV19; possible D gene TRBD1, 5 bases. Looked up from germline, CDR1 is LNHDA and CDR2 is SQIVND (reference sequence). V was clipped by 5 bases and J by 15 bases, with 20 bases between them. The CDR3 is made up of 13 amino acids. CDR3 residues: CASSFTDSPFWFF. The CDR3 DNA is TGTGCCAGTAGTTTCACCGACAGTCCCTTTTGGTTCTTC.

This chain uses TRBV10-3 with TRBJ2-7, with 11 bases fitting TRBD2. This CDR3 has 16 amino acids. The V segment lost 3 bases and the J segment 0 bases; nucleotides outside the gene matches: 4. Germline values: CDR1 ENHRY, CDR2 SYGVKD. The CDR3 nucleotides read TGTGCCATCAGTGATGTCACTAGCGGGAGCTCCTACGAGCAGTACTTC. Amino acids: CAISDVTSGSSYEQYF.

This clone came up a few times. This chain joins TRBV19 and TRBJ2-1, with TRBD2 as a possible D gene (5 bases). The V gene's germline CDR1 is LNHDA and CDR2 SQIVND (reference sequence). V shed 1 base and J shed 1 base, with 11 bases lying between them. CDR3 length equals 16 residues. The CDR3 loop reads CASSIALASSYNEQFF. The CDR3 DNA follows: TGTGCCAGTAGTATAGCGCTAGCATCTTCCTACAATGAGCAGTTCTTC.

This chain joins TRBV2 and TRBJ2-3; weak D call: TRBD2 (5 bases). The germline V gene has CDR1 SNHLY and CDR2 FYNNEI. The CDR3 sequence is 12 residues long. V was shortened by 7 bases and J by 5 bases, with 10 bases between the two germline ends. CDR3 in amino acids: CASKVGRDTQYF. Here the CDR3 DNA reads TGTGCCAGCAAGGTGGGGAGAGATACGCAGTATTTT.

The CDR3 nucleotides are TGTGCCAGCAGCCCACCGGTGGCAGGGCTTCATGAAAAACTGTTTTTT. Its translation: CASSPPVAGLHEKLFF. The chain has TRBV7-8 and TRBJ1-4; TRBD1 is a possible D gene (5 bases). There are 16 residues in the CDR3. Trimming took 5 bases from V and 6 from J, leaving 19 bases between them. Looked up from germline, CDR1 is SGHVS and CDR2 is FQNEAQ.

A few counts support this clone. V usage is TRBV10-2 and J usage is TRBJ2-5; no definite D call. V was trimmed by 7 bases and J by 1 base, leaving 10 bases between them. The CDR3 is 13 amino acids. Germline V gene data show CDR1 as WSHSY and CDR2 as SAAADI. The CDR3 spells CASTGQIQETQYF. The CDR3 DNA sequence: TGCGCCAGCACTGGTCAGATCCAAGAGACCCAGTACTTC.

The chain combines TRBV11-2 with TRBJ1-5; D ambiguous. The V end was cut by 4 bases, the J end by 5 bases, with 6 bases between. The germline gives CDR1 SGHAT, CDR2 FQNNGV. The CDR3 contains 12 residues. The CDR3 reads CASSSIDQPQHF. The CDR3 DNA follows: TGTGCCAGCAGCTCAATAGATCAGCCCCAGCATTTT.

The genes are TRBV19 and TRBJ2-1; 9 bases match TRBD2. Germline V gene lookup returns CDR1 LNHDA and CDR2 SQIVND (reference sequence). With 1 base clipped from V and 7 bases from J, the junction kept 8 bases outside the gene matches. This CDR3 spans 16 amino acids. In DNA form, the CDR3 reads TGTGCCAGTAGTATAGGCGTAGCGGGAGTAAGAAATGAGCAGTTCTTC. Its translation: CASSIGVAGVRNEQFF.

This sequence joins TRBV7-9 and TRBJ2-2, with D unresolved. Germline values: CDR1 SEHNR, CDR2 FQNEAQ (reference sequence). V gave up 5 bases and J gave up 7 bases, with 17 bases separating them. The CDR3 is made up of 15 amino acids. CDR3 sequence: CASSPEWFRFGELFF. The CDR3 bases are TGTGCCAGCAGCCCAGAGTGGTTTAGGTTCGGGGAGCTGTTTTTT.